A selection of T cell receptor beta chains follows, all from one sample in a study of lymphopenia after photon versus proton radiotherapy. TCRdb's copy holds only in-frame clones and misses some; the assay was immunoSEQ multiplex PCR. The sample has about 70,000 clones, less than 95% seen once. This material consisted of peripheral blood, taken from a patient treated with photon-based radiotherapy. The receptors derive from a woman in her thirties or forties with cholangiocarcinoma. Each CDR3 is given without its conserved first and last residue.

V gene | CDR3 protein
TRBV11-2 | ASRAPGTGPYEQY
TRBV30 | AWSGILGTEAF
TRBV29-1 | SAVGSGVNTEAF
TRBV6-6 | ASSYGLADYNEQF
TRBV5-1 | ASSLGSAGGQY
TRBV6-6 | ASSFQGRTNEKLF
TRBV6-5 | ASSYSGQGGSPLH
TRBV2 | ASSDSSADEKLF
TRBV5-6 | ASSYGAGNSPLH
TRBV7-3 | ASSTDRSSYEQY
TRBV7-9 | ASSLVTGANTEAF
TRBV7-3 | ASSLAGVKDTQY
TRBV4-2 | ASSQDTVNYGYT
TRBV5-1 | ASSLASYFSYEQY
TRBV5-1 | ASSLGTGTGVYEQY
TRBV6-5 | ASSYSRWGSYEQY
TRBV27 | ASIPAGTSDYNEQF
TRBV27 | ASSPNHYEQY
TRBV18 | ASSPQVNTEAF
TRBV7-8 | ASSTGLAGTTDTQY
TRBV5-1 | ASSPDRVYGYT
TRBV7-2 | ASSLRGNQPQH
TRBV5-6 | ASSSLGRAEQY
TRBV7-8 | ASSLFRTGRGETQY
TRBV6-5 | ASSYGSASRHYGYT
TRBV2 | ATAQGAQGYT
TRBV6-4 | ASSDGFANEQF
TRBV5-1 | ASSTAPGTTLGAF
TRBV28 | ASSRQAAKNIQY
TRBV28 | ASILGAARGSSGNTIY
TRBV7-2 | ASSATGGITEAF
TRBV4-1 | ASSQYEGGSIYGYT
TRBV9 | ASSSTSGFTDTQY
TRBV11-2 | ASSTYRGGNLNTGELF
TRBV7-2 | ASSLGSRNTGELF
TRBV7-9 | ASSSAEADGYT
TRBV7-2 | ASSSRTSGSWADTQY
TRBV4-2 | ASSQDHTSGTYEQY
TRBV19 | ASSKIGYGYT
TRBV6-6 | ASSYREGGNTEAF
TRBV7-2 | ASTPKGTAGGHEQY
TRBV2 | ASSPWAGATVEQY
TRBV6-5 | ASRYDGGPDQPQH
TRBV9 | ASSGSFSGNTIY